Detailed here is one TCR beta chain. The data were obtained in a study of T cell changes during pregnancy in multiple sclerosis. Unmatched junction bases numbered 5, after V lost 5 bases and J lost 5 bases. The CDR3 length is 14 residues. Germline V gene sequence: CDR1 SGHAT, CDR2 FQNNGV. Data came from immunoSEQ multiplex PCR; TCRdb stores just in-frame clones and leaves some out. The sample yields tens of thousands of clones, around nine tenths seen once. The specimen comprised peripheral blood, sampled in the second trimester of pregnancy. The chain couples TRBV11-2 to TRBJ2-7; TRBD1 matches at 11 bases. This receptor was taken from a female donor with multiple sclerosis, enrolled in a pregnancy study. CDR3 coding DNA: TGTGCCAGCAGCCCGGGGACAGGGGGAAACGAGCAGTACTTC. Its protein is CASSPGTGGNEQYF. Variable domain in full (rest from reference TRBV11-2 and TRBJ2-7): EAGVAQSPRYKIIEKRQSVAFWCNPISGHATLYWYQQILGQGPKLLIQFQNNGVVDDSQLPKDRFSAERLKGVDSTLKIQPAKLEDSAVYLCASSPGTGGNEQYFGPGTRLTVT.